These 2 T cell receptor beta chains originate from one sample sequenced in a study of T-cell reconstitution after alpha-beta-depleted transplantation in children. The library targeted TCRbeta and was prepared with unique molecular identifiers. MiXCR, run by TCRdb on the PCR reads, gives a single entry per CDR3 protein. Here the sample spans some 100,000 distinct CDR3 sequences, about 25% being singletons. The source was PBMCs, collected before TCRalphabeta/CD19-depleted stem cell transplant. These receptors came from a boy under 10 years old with acute lymphoblastic leukemia, due to receive a stem cell transplant.

This clonotype was observed many times. This rearrangement joins TRBV10-3 to TRBJ2-3; 8 positions match TRBD1. Trimming at V came to 2 bases and at J to 2 bases, leaving 9 bases not matched to a gene. This CDR3 is 17 amino acids long. Germline V gives CDR1 ENHRY, CDR2 SYGVKD. CDR3 in DNA: TGTGCCATCAGTGAGAGGCCGGGGGACAGGCTCACAGATACGCAGTATTTT. Translated: CAISERPGDRLTDTQYF.

There are a few counts of this clonotype. V usage is TRBV5-5 and J usage is TRBJ2-3, with TRBD2 matching over 11 bases. The germline CDR1 and CDR2 sequences are SGHKS and YYEKEE (reference sequence). Trimming removed 1 base from V and 3 bases from J; junction bases left unmatched: 7. The length of the CDR3 is 17 residues. CDR3 loop: CASSLLGTSGSTDTQYF. The CDR3 DNA sequence: TGTGCCAGCAGCTTGTTGGGTACTAGCGGGAGTACAGATACGCAGTATTTT.